These 9 T cell receptor beta chains were sequenced from one sample in a study of T cells in Graves' hyperthyroidism and ophthalmopathy. Amplification yielded TCR beta CDR3 regions, with RNA transcripts as the source. When the TCR CDR3 underwent first-round RT-PCR, the HTBI primer set was used. TCRdb fed the multiplex PCR reads into MiXCR, producing one record per CDR3 protein. The sample contains 550,000 to 600,000 distinct CDR3 sequences, around 45% of which appear only once. Material for sequencing was peripheral blood or thyroid tissue (not recorded which). Receptors were obtained from an adult woman with Graves' disease, either hyperthyroidism or ophthalmopathy (not recorded which).

The gene calls are TRBV7-9 and TRBJ1-4; 10 nucleotides line up with TRBD1. The germline gives CDR1 SEHNR, CDR2 FQNEAQ (reference sequence). This CDR3 comprises 15 residues. With 3 bases clipped from V and 8 bases from J, the junction kept 6 bases outside the gene matches. The chain's CDR3 is CASSLWDRGPEKLFF. In DNA form, the CDR3 reads TGTGCCAGCAGCTTGTGGGACAGGGGTCCCGAAAAACTGTTTTTT.

This clonotype was counted many times. The chain couples TRBV12-3 or TRBV12-4 to TRBJ1-4; no reliable D call. This CDR3 comprises 14 residues. V lost 3 bases and J lost 5, with 10 bases in between. CDR3: CASSLGRLNEKLFF. The CDR3 nucleotides read TGTGCCAGCAGTTTGGGCAGACTCAATGAAAAACTGTTTTTT.

V is TRBV20-1 and J is TRBJ1-1, with TRBD1 as a possible D gene (5 bases). CDR1 is DFQATT and CDR2 is SNEGSKA in the germline V gene (reference sequence). There are 14 residues in the CDR3. Trimming took off 0 bases at V and 4 bases at J, with 12 bases between the two ends. CDR3 nucleotide sequence: TGCAGTGCTAGAGAGGGGGGGGATCGCACTGAAGCTTTCTTT. Its translation is CSAREGGDRTEAFF.

This clonotype was recorded many times. The chain links TRBV10-3 to TRBJ2-7; a weak D match, TRBD1 (5 bases). CDR3 length: 14 residues. Germline-derived CDR1 and CDR2 are ENHRY and SYGVKD. Deletions cut 5 bases from V and 3 bases from J, with 14 bases between. The CDR3 region is CAISHYDSLYEQYF. The CDR3 DNA reads TGTGCCATCAGTCACTACGACAGCCTCTACGAGCAGTACTTC.

Of note for this clonotype: Here the CDR3 omits its conserved ending phenylalanine or tryptophan, so a read error is the likely source. No DNA is shown, since the ends of the CDR3 on it are uncertain; the CDR3 is the one TCRdb lists. The chain employs TRBV7-9 and TRBJ1-4; TRBD1, the D gene given by the table, was not confirmed from the DNA. CDR1 is SEHNR, CDR2 FQNEAQ, per germline (reference sequence). The CDR3 is 14 amino acids long, termini counted. The CDR3 protein is CASSLSPGQGKRYY.

The chain joins TRBV5-1 to TRBJ1-4; D uncertain. This CDR3 is 13 amino acids long. CDR1 is SGHRS and CDR2 is YFSETQ in the germline V gene. Trimming shortened V by 5 bases and J by 8 bases, and 13 bases separated the two germline ends. DNA of the CDR3: TGCGCCAGCAGGGGAGAGGGTCAGGAAAAACTGTTTTTT. This translates into CASRGEGQEKLFF.

This clonotype was detected many times. The CDR3 DNA reads as TGTGCCAGCGGAGCGGGCGGGAACACTGAAGCTTTCTTT. This gives the protein CASGAGGNTEAFF. The chain uses TRBV7-9 and TRBJ1-1; D gene uncertain. This CDR3 is 13 amino acids long. V gave up 8 bases and J gave up 1 base, with 11 bases separating them. In germline, CDR1 is SEHNR, CDR2 FQNEAQ (reference sequence).

There are a few counts of this clonotype. A much larger clone lies one base from this, so it may be a read error. The rearrangement uses TRBV19 and TRBJ2-7; 7 positions agree with TRBD1. From germline, CDR1 is LNHDA and CDR2 SQIVND (reference sequence). The CDR3 loop spans 11 amino acids. CDR3 loop: CASTRGGERYF. DNA of the CDR3: TGTGCCAGTACCAGAGGGGGCGAGCGGTACTTC.

In its sample, this clonotype was seen many times. For the CDR3, the DNA is TGTGCCAGCAGCTTAGTCCAGGCACAAGAGACCCAGTACTTC. Its translation is CASSLVQAQETQYF. V usage is TRBV11-2 and J usage is TRBJ2-5; the D is unclear. Germline lookup yields CDR1 SGHAT and CDR2 FQNNGV. V gave up 1 base and J gave up 2 bases, with 8 bases separating them. This CDR3 region has 14 residues.